The 23 T cell receptor beta chains below come from one sample, sequenced in a study of shared clonotypes between healthy human individuals. Clones were sequenced by immunoSEQ multiplex PCR, and TCRdb holds only the in-frame ones, with some missing. In the table there are approximately 460,000 clones, approximately 80% of which are singletons. Sequencing used PBMCs. The source is a woman aged 35 to 49 in good health. Some clones in this sample may be carry-over from other donors' samples.

In its sample, this clone was seen many times. The chain employs TRBV30 and TRBJ1-4, with TRBD1 identical over 8 bases. V gave up 7 bases and J gave up 2 bases; unmatched junction bases: 6. The CDR3 has 14 amino acids. Germline CDR1 and CDR2: GTSNPN and SVGIG (reference sequence). In DNA, the CDR3 is TGTGCCTTCAGGGGGCTTTTGACTAATGAAAAACTGTTTTTT. Translating gives CAFRGLLTNEKLFF. The variable domain in full, with the rest retrieved from reference TRBV30 and TRBJ1-4, is SQTIHQWPATLVQPVGSPLSLECTVEGTSNPNLYWYRQAAGRGLQLLFYSVGIGQISSEVPQNLSASRPQDRQFILSSKKLLLSDSGFYLCAFRGLLTNEKLFFGSGTQLSVL.

This chain joins TRBV7-9 and TRBJ1-2, with D maybe TRBD1 (5 bases). CDR1 is SEHNR and CDR2 is FQNEAQ in the germline V gene (reference sequence). The V gene lost 3 bases and the J gene lost 1 base, with 15 bases spanning the gap. This CDR3 spans 16 amino acids. CDR3 sequence reads: CASSFSAGSGNYGYTF. CDR3 sequence (DNA): TGTGCCAGCAGCTTTTCGGCAGGGAGCGGTAACTATGGCTACACCTTC. The full variable domain, with the rest looked up from reference TRBV7-9 and TRBJ1-2, is DTGVSQNPRHKITKRGQNVTFRCDPISEHNRLYWYRQTLGQGPEFLTYFQNEAQLEKSRLLSDRFSAERPKGSFSTLEIQRTEQGDSAMYLCASSFSAGSGNYGYTFGSGTRLTVV.

V and J are TRBV5-1 and TRBJ2-7, with D perhaps TRBD1 (6 bases). Trimming took off 1 base at V and 5 bases at J, with 10 bases between the two ends. CDR1 is SGHRS, CDR2 YFSETQ, per germline. The CDR3 length is 13 residues. The CDR3 region is CASSLPQGNEQYF. CDR3 bases: TGCGCCAGCAGCTTGCCACAGGGCAACGAGCAGTACTTC.

This chain links TRBV11-2 with TRBJ2-1; tentative D call: TRBD2 (6 bases). The V gene lost 1 base and the J gene lost 10 bases, with 11 bases spanning the gap. Germline V gene sequence: CDR1 SGHAT, CDR2 FQNNGV. The CDR3 consists of 13 residues. The CDR3 protein is CASSLGRVWEQFF. CDR3 coding DNA: TGTGCCAGCAGCTTAGGGAGGGTTTGGGAGCAGTTCTTC.

The chain uses TRBV30 and TRBJ2-7; 8 bases are a match to TRBD2. The CDR3 spans 13 residues. V dropped 1 base and J dropped 7; count of bases not matched to a gene: 6. Germline V lookup: CDR1 GTSNPN, CDR2 SVGIG (reference sequence). The CDR3 sequence: CAWSALAGYEQYF. Here the CDR3 DNA reads TGTGCCTGGAGTGCCTTAGCGGGATATGAGCAGTACTTC.

The chain employs TRBV19 and TRBJ1-6; D gene uncertain. Germline V gene data show CDR1 as LNHDA and CDR2 as SQIVND (reference sequence). This CDR3 region has 15 residues. V lost 7 bases and J 0 bases, leaving 10 bases between the germline ends. The CDR3, as DNA: TGTGCCAGTATGGCCTCGAGCTCCTATAATTCACCCCTCCACTTT. Amino acid sequence: CASMASSSYNSPLHF.

V usage is TRBV10-2 and J usage is TRBJ2-7, with 7 nucleotides matching TRBD1. The V segment lost 7 bases and the J segment 3 bases; nucleotides outside the gene matches: 9. From germline, CDR1 is WSHSY and CDR2 SAAADI. The CDR3 covers 14 residues. The CDR3 loop reads CASTLDRNNYEQYF. DNA for the CDR3: TGCGCCAGCACTCTGGACAGGAATAACTACGAGCAGTACTTC.

V usage is TRBV2 and J usage is TRBJ1-2; weak D call: TRBD1 (6 bases). Germline V gene lookup returns CDR1 SNHLY and CDR2 FYNNEI. The CDR3 sequence is 13 residues long. Trimming took off 7 bases at V and 8 bases at J, with 17 bases between the two ends. The CDR3 loop reads CASIRGPTGGYTF. CDR3 DNA sequence: TGTGCCAGCATCAGGGGACCCACGGGAGGCTACACCTTC.

Regarding this clone: It is likely a read error: a sequence one base away is far more abundant. The chain recombines TRBV30 with TRBJ1-5, with TRBD1 matching 7 bases. There are 14 residues in the CDR3. Germline values: CDR1 GTSNPN, CDR2 SVGIG (reference sequence). The chain's CDR3 is CARSVKGGRQPQHF. The DNA of the CDR3 is TGTGCCCGGAGTGTTAAAGGGGGCAGACAGCCCCAGCATTTT.

The chain has TRBV5-6 and TRBJ2-1; D remains ambiguous. The CDR3 sequence is 11 residues long. V lost 6 bases and J 3 bases, leaving 4 bases between the germline ends. Germline V lookup: CDR1 SGHDT, CDR2 YYEEEE. The CDR3 DNA is TGTGCCAGCATGGTCTACAATGAGCAGTTCTTC. This gives the protein CASMVYNEQFF.

The chain combines TRBV7-9 with TRBJ2-2; no reliable D call. The V and J ends lost 5 bases and 4 bases respectively, with 14 bases between them. Per germline, CDR1 SEHNR and CDR2 FQNEAQ (reference sequence). The CDR3 is 15 residues long. In nucleotides, the CDR3 is TGTGCCAGCAGCCTCGGCCAGTTGGGCACCGGGGAGCTGTTTTTT. Its protein is CASSLGQLGTGELFF. Full variable domain (outside the CDR3, taken from reference TRBV7-9 and TRBJ2-2): DTGVSQNPRHKITKRGQNVTFRCDPISEHNRLYWYRQTLGQGPEFLTYFQNEAQLEKSRLLSDRFSAERPKGSFSTLEIQRTEQGDSAMYLCASSLGQLGTGELFFGEGSRLTVL.

This chain joins TRBV6-1 and TRBJ2-1, with D hard to call. Germline lookup yields CDR1 MNHNS and CDR2 SASEGT. CDR3 size: 14 residues. V lost 1 base, J lost 6 bases, and 10 bases lay in between. The CDR3 bases are TGTGCCAGCAGTGAAGGGGTAGGCCCCAATGAGCAGTTCTTC. Translated: CASSEGVGPNEQFF.

This clone was picked up one time. A read error likely explains this, since a far larger clone differs by one base. The same CDR3 is also encoded by other DNA sequences in this sample. The V and J genes are TRBV4-3 and TRBJ2-1; the D gene is possibly TRBD2 (5 bases). Trimming took off 3 bases at V and 10 bases at J, with 13 bases between the two ends. This CDR3 is built from 13 residues. Germline V CDR1 and CDR2: LGHNA, YSLEER. The CDR3 DNA reads as TGCGCCAGCAGCCAGGACTGGGGAGTGGAGCAGTTCTTC. This translates into CASSQDWGVEQFF.

The chain has TRBV5-5 and TRBJ1-2, with D perhaps matching TRBD1 (6 bases). The CDR3 is made up of 16 amino acids. The germline gives CDR1 SGHKS, CDR2 YYEKEE (reference sequence). Trimming removed 0 bases from V and 5 bases from J, with 17 bases in between. The CDR3 here is CASSLEGGGLGYGYTF. CDR3 in DNA: TGTGCCAGCAGCTTGGAAGGAGGGGGGCTTGGGTATGGCTACACCTTC.

The CDR3 reads CASSLTGLEANVLTF. CDR3 DNA: TGTGCCAGCAGCCTCACAGGGTTGGAGGCCAACGTCCTGACTTTC. This chain connects TRBV6-6 to TRBJ2-6; maybe TRBD1 (6 bases). CDR3 length equals 15 residues. The V end lost 6 bases, the J end lost 6 bases, and 15 bases lay between the germline ends. Germline CDR1 MNHNY, CDR2 SVGAGI (reference sequence).

As regards this clone: A read error may be the cause here, since a much bigger clone is one base away. The chain links TRBV30 to TRBJ1-1; D is ambiguous. Germline-derived CDR1 and CDR2 are GTSNPN and SVGIG (reference sequence). The CDR3 runs 17 residues. As DNA, the CDR3 is TGTACCTGGAGCGCCAGTCTTACCTCAACCTTGGGCACTGAAGCTTTCTTT. This sequence encodes CTWSASLTSTLGTEAFF.

This clone was recorded at least ten times. Other DNA sequences in the same sample also yield this CDR3. The rearrangement joins TRBV7-2 to TRBJ2-1; D might be TRBD2 (6 bases). This CDR3 region has 13 residues. Germline loops: CDR1 SGHTA, CDR2 FQGNSA. Deletions cut 2 bases from V and 7 bases from J, with 9 bases between. The CDR3 protein is CASSLLRGNEQFF. CDR3 coding DNA: TGTGCCAGCAGCTTACTACGGGGGAATGAGCAGTTCTTC.

The gene calls are TRBV11-3 and TRBJ2-5; D gene uncertain. V shed 0 bases and J shed 5 bases, with 10 bases lying between them. Germline V lookup: CDR1 SGHNT, CDR2 YENEEA. The CDR3 contains 14 residues. CDR3 sequence reads: CASSLDGPGETQYF. CDR3 DNA: TGTGCCAGCAGCTTAGATGGCCCGGGCGAGACCCAGTACTTC.

This clone was seen only a few times. The chain couples TRBV30 to TRBJ1-5; D gene unclear. The length of the CDR3 is 13 residues. V lost 0 bases and J lost 9, with 12 bases in between. Germline CDR1 is GTSNPN and CDR2 is SVGIG (reference sequence). The CDR3 bases are TGTGCCTGGAGTGTTGGAAGGTCGAGGCCCCAGCATTTT. The encoded protein is CAWSVGRSRPQHF.

This clone turned up a few times. A much larger clone differs by one base, so this may be a read error. The chain combines TRBV11-2 with TRBJ2-7; D is undetermined. Germline V gives CDR1 SGHAT, CDR2 FQNNGV. CDR3 length: 13 residues. The CDR3 loop is CASSFPATYGQYF. CDR3 bases: TGTGCCAGCAGCTTCCCCGCGACTTACGGGCAGTACTTC.

The sample holds a few counts of this clone. As DNA, the CDR3 is TGTGCCAGCAGTCCCTGGGGGGCGAATCAGCCCCAGCATTTT. Its protein product is CASSPWGANQPQHF. The genes are TRBV2 and TRBJ1-5; D is possibly TRBD1 (6 bases). In germline, CDR1 is SNHLY, CDR2 FYNNEI. V was shortened by 5 bases and J by 4 bases, with 12 bases between the two germline ends. This CDR3 spans 14 amino acids.

In this sample, this clone turned up once. The V call is TRBV9, the J call TRBJ2-2; 8 bases map to TRBD1. Germline V gene sequence: CDR1 SGDLS, CDR2 YYNGEE. The CDR3 extends over 16 amino acids. The V segment lost 1 base and the J segment 4 bases; nucleotides outside the gene matches: 6. The CDR3 is CASSVRGQGGTGELFF. The CDR3 DNA sequence: TGTGCCAGCAGCGTACGCGGACAGGGAGGCACCGGGGAGCTGTTTTTT.

The V gene is TRBV7-2, the J gene TRBJ2-5; TRBD2 aligns across 11 bases. The V and J ends lost 4 bases and 4 bases, in that order; junction bases with no gene match: 8. CDR3 length: 16 amino acids. The germline V gene has CDR1 SGHTA and CDR2 FQGNSA. In DNA form, the CDR3 reads TGTGCCAGCAGCTCTCCACTAGCGGGAGCCGTAGAGACCCAGTACTTC. Translating it yields CASSSPLAGAVETQYF.